This entry is about one TCR beta chain. Antigen specificity is unknown. This record comes from a study of T cell repertoires in cytomegalovirus infection. MiXCR, applied by TCRdb to the reads, yields one record per CDR3 protein. This repertoire shows under 150,000 distinct CDR3 sequences, around 30% found once; its top ten account for roughly two fifths. The CDR3 consists of 17 residues. V trimming: 5 bases; J trimming: 4 bases; junction bases outside the gene matches: 12. From germline, CDR1 is SGHAT and CDR2 FQNNGV. The V call is TRBV11-2, the J call TRBJ2-1, with TRBD1 matching over 9 bases. The sample here was CD8+ T cells from cultured PBMCs, taken from culture after CMV antigen stimulation. This clonotype was sampled from a human donor in good health (CMV status not recorded). Some clones in this sample may be carry-over from other donors' samples. The CDR3 region is CASSVFYSGQGYNEQFF. CDR3 in DNA: TGTGCCAGCAGCGTCTTTTACTCTGGACAGGGGTACAATGAGCAGTTCTTC.